The table lists the clone carrying this T cell receptor (beta chain) with a few counts. Germline loops: CDR1 KGHSH, CDR2 LQKENI. Losses at the gene ends were 4 bases for V and 3 bases for J; bases not matched to a gene: 4. This CDR3 is built from 15 residues. The repertoire was sequenced with immunoSEQ multiplex PCR; TCRdb's copy has only in-frame clones and lacks some. In the table there are about 100,000 clones, roughly 80% of which are singletons. These data come from a study of blood T cell repertoires in COVID-19. The sequenced sample was peripheral blood. The source is a woman in her 70s with acute or convalescent COVID-19. This chain connects TRBV18 to TRBJ1-1; 11 bases map to TRBD1. The CDR3 DNA reads as TGTGCCAGCTCACTCGGGACAGGGGGTGACACTGAAGCTTTCTTT. Protein sequence: CASSLGTGGDTEAFF.